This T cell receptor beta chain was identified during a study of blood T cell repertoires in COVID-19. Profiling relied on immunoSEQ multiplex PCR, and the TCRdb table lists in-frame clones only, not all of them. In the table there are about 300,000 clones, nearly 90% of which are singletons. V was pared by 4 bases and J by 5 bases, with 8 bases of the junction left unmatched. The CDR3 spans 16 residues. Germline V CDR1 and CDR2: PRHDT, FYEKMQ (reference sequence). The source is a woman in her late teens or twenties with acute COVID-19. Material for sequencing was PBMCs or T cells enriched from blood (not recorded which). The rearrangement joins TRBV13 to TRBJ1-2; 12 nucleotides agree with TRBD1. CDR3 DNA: TGTGCCAGCAGCTCGCGGGGGACAGGGGGCCGTTATGGCTACACCTTC. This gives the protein CASSSRGTGGRYGYTF.